A single sample is the source of the 9 T cell receptor beta chains below, sequenced in a study of control samples from healthy donors and cancer patients. Sequenced by immunoSEQ multiplex PCR; TCRdb stores in-frame clones only, minus some. The repertoire holds about 84,000 clones, with 90% to 95% as singletons. Sequencing was carried out using blood. These receptors originate from a man aged 45-65 years in good health.

This chain uses TRBV19 with TRBJ1-1, with D possibly being TRBD1 (5 bases). The CDR3 has 18 amino acids. Deletions cut 4 bases from V and 0 bases from J, with 21 bases between. Germline loops: CDR1 LNHDA, CDR2 SQIVND (reference sequence). The CDR3 is CASSKGPSRVLMNTEAFF. CDR3 nucleotides: TGTGCCAGTAGTAAGGGCCCAAGCAGGGTTTTAATGAACACTGAAGCTTTCTTT.

The chain combines TRBV30 with TRBJ2-7; D is uncertain. Trimming removed 1 base at V and 0 bases at J, with 10 bases between. The CDR3 extends over 14 amino acids. The germline gives CDR1 GTSNPN, CDR2 SVGIG (reference sequence). The DNA of the CDR3 is TGTGCCTGGAGTGAGGTGATTAGCTCCTACGAGCAGTACTTC. The encoded protein is CAWSEVISSYEQYF.

The CDR3 DNA is TGTGCCTGGAGGGATGGAGGAGAGACCCAGTACTTC. Residues: CAWRDGGETQYF. The chain has TRBV30 and TRBJ2-5; TRBD2 might be the D (5 bases). Trimming cost V 3 bases and J 4 bases, with 9 bases left between them. Germline V gives CDR1 GTSNPN, CDR2 SVGIG (reference sequence). The CDR3 consists of 12 residues.

This chain joins TRBV19 and TRBJ1-6, with 7 bases lining up with TRBD1. Unmatched junction bases numbered 10, after V lost 6 bases and J lost 8 bases. The CDR3 consists of 15 residues. Germline assignment: CDR1 LNHDA and CDR2 SQIVND (reference sequence). CDR3 amino acids: CASSKTRQGDSPLHF. The CDR3 DNA reads as TGTGCCAGTAGCAAAACTCGGCAGGGGGATTCACCCCTCCACTTT.

About this clone itself: Germline and junction disagree at one end, which may indicate a read error. The rearrangement links TRBV29-1 to TRBJ1-4, with D uncertain. Germline CDR1 reads SQVTM; CDR2 reads ANQGSEA. CDR3 length equals 15 residues. CDR3 residues: CSVKEAATGNEKLFF. The CDR3 DNA reads TGCAGCGTTAAAGAGGCCGCTACCGGCAATGAAAAACTGTTTTTT.

The chain joins TRBV3-1 (or the pseudogene TRBV3-2) to TRBJ1-6; 7 bases line up with TRBD1. Germline CDR1 and CDR2: LGHDT and YNNKEL (reference sequence). The CDR3 extends over 14 amino acids. Trimming cost V 0 bases and J 8 bases; bases outside gene matches: 1. The CDR3 sequence: CASSQEGGYSPLHF. CDR3 nucleotide sequence: TGTGCCAGCAGCCAAGAAGGGGGCTATTCACCCCTCCACTTT.

The chain employs TRBV24-1 and TRBJ1-5; 8 bases are a match to TRBD1. The ends lost 3 bases at V and 3 bases at J; junction bases unmatched: 6. The V gene's germline CDR1 is KGHDR and CDR2 SFDVKD. The CDR3 loop spans 16 amino acids. The CDR3 DNA reads as TGTGCCACCAGTGATCCCGGACAGGGTGACAATCAGCCCCAGCATTTT. It encodes CATSDPGQGDNQPQHF.

The J gene is TRBJ1-1, the V gene TRBV7-2, with TRBD1 matching 8 bases. Germline-derived CDR1 and CDR2 are SGHTA and FQGNSA. The CDR3 sequence is 14 residues long. Losses at the gene ends were 5 bases for V and 0 bases for J; bases not matched to a gene: 2. Written as DNA, the CDR3 is TGTGCCAGCAGCCCAGGGGGCTTGAACACTGAAGCTTTCTTT. Translating gives CASSPGGLNTEAFF.

The chain employs TRBV5-1 and TRBJ1-1; D call uncertain. The CDR3 spans 13 residues. V lost 2 bases, J lost 2 bases, and 7 bases lay in between. Germline-derived CDR1 and CDR2 are SGHRS and YFSETQ. CDR3 bases: TGCGCCAGCAGCTTCGGGCCTAACACTGAAGCTTTCTTT. The encoded protein is CASSFGPNTEAFF.